The present TCR beta chain was sequenced within a study of CD8 T cells in ankylosing spondylitis. Notes on the study in general: What appeared characteristic of ankylosing spondylitis blood was a TCR beta motif of eight highly homologous variants. Disease-linked clones displayed a CD8+ phenotype and appeared relatively rarely in peripheral blood.

TCRdb itself ran the 5' RACE reads through MiXCR, one entry per CDR3 protein. The sample lists a few hundred thousand distinct CDR3 sequences; 20% to 25% were seen once. Worth noting for this clonotype: Its specificity is unknown.

The germline gives CDR1 SGHRS, CDR2 YFSETQ. The CDR3 has 15 amino acids. V shed 1 base and J shed 8 bases, with 16 bases lying between them. The rearrangement links TRBV5-1 to TRBJ2-4; the D gene is possibly TRBD1 (6 bases). What was sequenced was blood, either unsorted or a sorted T cell fraction (not recorded which). The sequence was obtained from a male donor with ankylosing spondylitis. CDR3 sequence (DNA): TGCGCCAGCAGCTTGTCCGGACAGCCTTGGGACATTCAGTACTTC. Translating gives CASSLSGQPWDIQYF.